This passage covers 4 T cell receptor beta chains from one sample sequenced in a study of CD8 T cells in Susac syndrome. Random-hexamer reverse transcription was applied to roughly 0.5 to 1 ug RNA. TCRdb ran MiXCR on the immunoSEQ multiplex PCR reads and lists one entry per CDR3 protein. This table holds approximately 150,000 distinct CDR3 sequences, just over 90% found once. The sequenced material came from CD4+ T cells from PBMCs. Source of these receptors: a human donor in good health.

This chain joins TRBV5-1 and TRBJ2-2; no reliable D call. Germline V CDR1 and CDR2: SGHRS, YFSETQ. Trimming stripped 0 bases from V and 0 bases from J, with 6 bases between. CDR3 length: 15 amino acids. In nucleotides, the CDR3 is TGCGCCAGCAGCTTGGCAGAATCGAACACCGGGGAGCTGTTTTTT. This encodes CASSLAESNTGELFF.

V and J are TRBV5-5 and TRBJ1-1, with 7 bases identical to TRBD1. From germline, CDR1 is SGHKS and CDR2 YYEKEE (reference sequence). The CDR3 consists of 14 residues. V shed 2 bases, J shed 1 base, and the junction held 2 bases outside the gene matches. CDR3: CASSFTGENTEAFF. In DNA, the CDR3 is TGTGCCAGCAGCTTTACAGGGGAGAACACTGAAGCTTTCTTT.

In its sample, this clonotype was seen once. This chain uses TRBV20-1 with TRBJ1-2; TRBD1 matches 7 bases. Germline lookup yields CDR1 DFQATT and CDR2 SNEGSKA (reference sequence). Trimming took 5 bases from V and 2 from J; bases not matched to a gene: 5. CDR3 length equals 13 residues. DNA of the CDR3: TGCAGTGCTGGAGGACAGGCAAACTATGGCTACACCTTC. It yields the protein CSAGGQANYGYTF.

The chain recombines TRBV29-1 with TRBJ2-5, with D maybe TRBD2 (5 bases). CDR1 and CDR2 (germline): SQVTM, ANQGSEA. Trimming pared 4 bases from V and 4 bases from J, leaving 10 bases between. CDR3 length: 12 amino acids. In DNA, the CDR3 is TGCAGCGTTGGGGAGAGAAGAGAGACCCAGTACTTC. Protein: CSVGERRETQYF.